This T cell receptor beta chain was sequenced in a study of shared clonotypes between healthy human individuals. Comment on this clone: The antigen is not known.

Findings and caveats of the study: Between a handful of donors, naive CD4 clonotypes were shared at a level of about 5.3%.

The germline gives CDR1 SNHLY, CDR2 FYNNEI. The V and J ends lost 10 bases and 2 bases respectively, with 11 bases between them. This CDR3 comprises 12 residues. In the authors' workflow: For the immunoSEQ data, sequences were junction-only without quality scores, so filtering differed. Here immunoSEQ multiplex PCR was the method, and the copy in TCRdb shows in-frame clones only, minus some. The V and J calls and clone size come from that table; D and trimming were worked out from the DNA. The sample carries some 2.3 million clones, more than 80% recorded once. The sequenced sample consisted of naive CD4+ T cells from PBMCs. Indicated subset: CD45RA+ positively selected. The receptor comes from a young man in good health. Some clones in this sample may be carry-over from other donors' samples. V is TRBV2 and J is TRBJ2-5; D possibly uses TRBD1 or TRBD2 (5 bases each). The CDR3 DNA reads TGTGCCATCGGGACCAATCAAGAGACCCAGTACTTC. Translating gives CAIGTNQETQYF. The variable domain in full, completed from reference TRBV2 and TRBJ2-5, reads EPEVTQTPSHQVTQMGQEVILRCVPISNHLYFYWYRQILGQKVEFLVSFYNNEISEKSEIFDDQFSVERPDGSNFTLKIRSTKLEDSAMYFCAIGTNQETQYFGPGTRLLVL.